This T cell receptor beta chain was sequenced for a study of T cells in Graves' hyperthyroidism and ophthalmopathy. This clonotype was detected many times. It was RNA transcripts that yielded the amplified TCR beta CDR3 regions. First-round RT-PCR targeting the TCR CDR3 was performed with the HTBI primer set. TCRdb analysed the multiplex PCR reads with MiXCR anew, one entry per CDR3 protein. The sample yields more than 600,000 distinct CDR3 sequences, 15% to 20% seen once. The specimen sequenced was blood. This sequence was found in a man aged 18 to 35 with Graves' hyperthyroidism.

CDR3 in DNA: TGCAGTGCTAGGGAACCGGGACAGGTAACCTACGAGCAGTACTTC. Translation gives CSAREPGQVTYEQYF. The chain has TRBV20-1 and TRBJ2-7; 8 bases line up with TRBD1. The germline gives CDR1 DFQATT, CDR2 SNEGSKA (reference sequence). This CDR3 is 15 amino acids long. V lost 3 bases, J lost 2 bases, and 9 bases stayed unmatched.